Listed here are 22 T cell receptor beta chains from one sample, sequenced in a study of blood T cell repertoires in COVID-19. Only in-frame clones appear in the TCRdb table, and some are missing; sequencing was by immunoSEQ multiplex PCR. The sample has about 140,000 clones; around 73% are singletons. The sample was peripheral blood. These receptors came from a woman aged 50 to 60 with active or convalescent COVID-19.

The V and J genes are TRBV6-4 and TRBJ2-7; 8 bases match TRBD2. Per the germline V gene, CDR1 is MRHNA and CDR2 is SNTAGT. CDR3 length equals 15 residues. Unmatched junction bases numbered 7, after V lost 6 bases and J lost 0 bases. As DNA, the CDR3 is TGTGCCAGCAGCCAAGTAGCGGGGTTCTCCTACGAGCAGTACTTC. It codes for CASSQVAGFSYEQYF.

This chain joins TRBV4-2 and TRBJ2-7, with D perhaps matching TRBD1 (5 bases). The CDR3 is 15 residues long. V was shortened by 1 base and J by 6 bases, with 16 bases between the two germline ends. Per germline, CDR1 LGHNA and CDR2 YNFKEQ. The CDR3 region has the DNA TGTGCCAGCAGCCAAGGACAGAGCCACCCCTCCGAGCAGTACTTC. Translation gives CASSQGQSHPSEQYF.

A few counts support this clone. This chain uses TRBV6-6 with TRBJ1-1, with 8 bases aligning to TRBD1. Losses at the gene ends were 4 bases for V and 1 base for J; bases not matched to a gene: 5. Germline lookup yields CDR1 MNHNY and CDR2 SVGAGI (reference sequence). The CDR3 runs to 15 residues. This chain's CDR3 is CASSSNDRGNTEAFF. The CDR3 nucleotides read TGTGCCAGCAGTTCAAACGACAGGGGGAACACTGAAGCTTTCTTT.

J is TRBJ1-2 and V is TRBV27, with D maybe TRBD1 (6 bases). Deletions cut 3 bases from V and 8 bases from J, with 22 bases between. This CDR3 has 16 residues. Germline-derived CDR1 and CDR2 are MNHEY and SMNVEV (reference sequence). The CDR3, as DNA: TGTGCCAGCAGTTTCCAGAGGGAATACCCCACAGGGGGCTACACCTTC. Translation gives CASSFQREYPTGGYTF.

The genes are TRBV7-9 and TRBJ2-7; a possible D gene is TRBD2 (6 bases). V was trimmed by 1 base and J by 6 bases, leaving 13 bases between them. CDR1 is SEHNR, CDR2 FQNEAQ, per germline (reference sequence). This CDR3 comprises 14 residues. The CDR3 DNA reads as TGTGCCAGCAGCTTAGGTCTGACGCGGGGCGAGCAGTACTTC. The encoded protein is CASSLGLTRGEQYF.

This chain uses TRBV27 with TRBJ2-1, with 9 bases matching TRBD1. CDR3 size: 16 residues. Trimming took 4 bases from V and 6 from J; bases not matched to a gene: 10. Germline lookup yields CDR1 MNHEY and CDR2 SMNVEV (reference sequence). The DNA of the CDR3 is TGTGCCAGCAGTTCCCTACAGGGGGCGAGGAGCAATGAGCAGTTCTTC. It encodes CASSSLQGARSNEQFF.

The genes are TRBV15 and TRBJ2-5, with a weak D call TRBD2 (5 bases). This CDR3 spans 16 amino acids. V was trimmed by 2 bases and J by 2 bases, leaving 15 bases between them. CDR1 LNHNV and CDR2 YYDKDF come from the germline V gene (reference sequence). CDR3 amino acids: CATSRWASGEQETQYF. In nucleotides, the CDR3 is TGTGCCACCAGCAGATGGGCCTCTGGGGAGCAAGAGACCCAGTACTTC.

The chain combines TRBV7-3 with TRBJ2-2; D remains unclear. Germline V gives CDR1 SGHTA, CDR2 FQGTGA. This CDR3 spans 15 amino acids. Trimming took off 5 bases at V and 6 bases at J, with 16 bases between the two ends. The CDR3 nucleotides read TGTGCCAGCAGCCTAAACGCGGCACGCGCCGGGGAGCTGTTTTTT. Translating gives CASSLNAARAGELFF.

The DNA of the CDR3 is TGTGCCAGCAGTTTCGCAACTAATCAGCCCCAGCATTTT. Amino acid sequence: CASSFATNQPQHF. The chain links TRBV12-3 or TRBV12-4 to TRBJ1-5, with no clear D. The length of the CDR3 is 13 residues. The ends were cut back, 3 bases at V and 4 bases at J, with 7 bases in the middle.

This chain joins TRBV5-6 and TRBJ2-7; TRBD2 agrees at 9 bases. V lost 4 bases and J lost 2; bases outside the gene matches: 10. This CDR3 is 16 amino acids long. Germline V lookup: CDR1 SGHDT, CDR2 YYEEEE. CDR3 protein: CASSPGERGVPYEQYF. CDR3 sequence (DNA): TGTGCCAGCAGCCCCGGTGAGCGGGGGGTTCCCTACGAGCAGTACTTC. Drawing the rest from reference TRBV5-6 and TRBJ2-7, the complete variable domain is DAGVTQSPTHLIKTRGQQVTLRCSPKSGHDTVSWYQQALGQGPQFIFQYYEEEERQRGNFPDRFSGHQFPNYSSELNVNALLLGDSALYLCASSPGERGVPYEQYFGPGTRLTVT.

The rearrangement uses TRBV3-1 (or the pseudogene TRBV3-2) and TRBJ1-2, with D possibly being TRBD1 (5 bases). The germline V gene encodes CDR1 LGHDT and CDR2 YNNKEL (reference sequence). The CDR3 is 15 amino acids. V gave up 0 bases and J gave up 6 bases, with 14 bases separating them. The CDR3 protein is CASSQDRPRVNGYTF. The DNA of the CDR3 is TGTGCCAGCAGCCAAGATCGGCCCAGGGTAAATGGCTACACCTTC.

This chain connects TRBV3-1 (or the pseudogene TRBV3-2) to TRBJ2-1; D perhaps matches TRBD2 (7 bases). This CDR3 region has 16 residues. V lost 0 bases and J lost 4, with 13 bases in between. CDR1 LGHDT and CDR2 YNNKEL come from the germline V gene (reference sequence). The CDR3 DNA reads as TGTGCCAGCAGCCAAGATCCCGGGGGGCCTTACAATGAGCAGTTCTTC. Translated: CASSQDPGGPYNEQFF.

This clone has just one count. The V and J genes are TRBV7-8 and TRBJ2-1, with D perhaps matching TRBD2 (6 bases). The CDR3 totals 16 residues. CDR1 is SGHVS and CDR2 is FQNEAQ in the germline V gene. The ends were cut back, 5 bases at V and 2 bases at J, with 16 bases in the middle. The CDR3 DNA is TGTGCCAGCAGCCCTCCTGTTGGCGGGGCCTACAATGAGCAGTTCTTC. It translates to CASSPPVGGAYNEQFF.

This clone occurred a few times. The chain combines TRBV5-4 with TRBJ1-2, with TRBD1 as a possible D gene (5 bases). Trimming cost V 5 bases and J 1 base, with 12 bases left between them. CDR1 SGHNT and CDR2 YYREEE come from the germline V gene (reference sequence). CDR3 size: 14 residues. CDR3 nucleotides: TGTGCCAGCAGACTTGCCCAGGGTAACTATGGCTACACCTTC. This sequence encodes CASRLAQGNYGYTF. The variable domain in full, with the rest retrieved from reference TRBV5-4 and TRBJ1-2, is ETGVTQSPTHLIKTRGQQVTLRCSSQSGHNTVSWYQQALGQGPQFIFQYYREEENGRGNFPPRFSGLQFPNYSSELNVNALELDDSALYLCASRLAQGNYGYTFGSGTRLTVV.

CDR3 in amino acids: CASSFLRAGANVLTF. The CDR3, as DNA: TGTGCCAGCAGTTTTCTGAGGGCTGGGGCCAACGTCCTGACTTTC. The V call is TRBV28, the J call TRBJ2-6, with D possibly TRBD2 on 5 matching bases. Trimming removed 3 bases from V and 2 bases from J, with 8 bases in between. The CDR3 totals 15 residues. Germline V gene lookup returns CDR1 MDHEN and CDR2 SYDVKM.

There are a few counts of this clone. The chain joins TRBV19 to TRBJ1-1; D is ambiguous. V was trimmed by 5 bases and J by 3 bases, leaving 4 bases between them. Germline V CDR1 and CDR2: LNHDA, SQIVND (reference sequence). This CDR3 region has 11 residues. CDR3 nucleotides: TGTGCCAGTAGTGTCTACACTGAAGCTTTCTTT. Protein: CASSVYTEAFF.

The chain links TRBV10-3 to TRBJ1-2, with D unclear. Trimming pared 0 bases from V and 5 bases from J, leaving 7 bases between. This CDR3 spans 13 amino acids. Germline CDR1 and CDR2: ENHRY and SYGVKD. CDR3 coding DNA: TGTGCCATCAGTGAGTCTGACTCTTATGGCTACACCTTC. This sequence encodes CAISESDSYGYTF.

This chain uses TRBV27 with TRBJ1-1; no reliable D call. The CDR3 covers 13 residues. Trimming took off 5 bases at V and 1 base at J, with 8 bases between the two ends. Germline V lookup: CDR1 MNHEY, CDR2 SMNVEV (reference sequence). In DNA form, the CDR3 reads TGTGCCAGCAGTAAAAACAGGAACACTGAAGCTTTCTTT. Translation gives CASSKNRNTEAFF.

The chain uses TRBV7-2 and TRBJ2-3; no firm D call. The V end was cut by 6 bases, the J end by 0 bases, with 10 bases between. In germline, CDR1 is SGHTA, CDR2 FQGNSA. This CDR3 has 14 residues. For the CDR3, the DNA is TGTGCCAGCAGTCTATATGTGAGCACAGATACGCAGTATTTT. This translates into CASSLYVSTDTQYF.

V usage is TRBV5-1 and J usage is TRBJ2-2, with D maybe TRBD1 (6 bases). V dropped 2 bases and J dropped 5 bases, with 13 bases sitting between them. Germline values: CDR1 SGHRS, CDR2 YFSETQ. This CDR3 region has 15 residues. CDR3 in DNA: TGCGCCAGCAGCTTCGAAGGGGGACGAACCGGGGAGCTGTTTTTT. Protein product: CASSFEGGRTGELFF.

A note on this clone: The DNA is left out, because the CDR3 cannot be placed on it with certainty; the CDR3 is given as TCRdb lists it. The chain is built from TRBV4-3 and TRBJ1-2; the listed D gene, TRBD1, was not tested against the DNA. The CDR3 length equals 14 residues, ends included. From germline, CDR1 is LGHNA and CDR2 YSLEER. The CDR3 sequence is CASSQEVGTGANTF.

The chain couples TRBV7-9 to TRBJ1-5; TRBD1 agrees at 9 bases. The CDR3 sequence is 17 residues long. J was trimmed by 2 bases and V by 1 base; bases with no gene match: 6. Germline V gene data show CDR1 as SEHNR and CDR2 as FQNEAQ (reference sequence). CDR3 in DNA: TGTGCCAGCAGCTTAGGACAGGGGGTTGAAGGCAATCAGCCCCAGCATTTT. As protein: CASSLGQGVEGNQPQHF.